Below are 24 T cell receptor beta chains sequenced from a single sample in a study of shared clonotypes between healthy human individuals. The protocol was immunoSEQ multiplex PCR, while the TCRdb copy is restricted to in-frame clones and leaves out a portion. This repertoire shows about a million clones, approximately 75% found once; its top ten account for 0.89%. The sequenced material came from memory CD4+ T cells from PBMCs. Subset in this sample: CD45RA-negative fraction. Receptor source: a man in his late teens or twenties in good health. Some clones in this sample may be carry-over from other donors' samples.

The rearrangement joins TRBV15 to TRBJ1-1, with a tentative D call TRBD1 (5 bases). CDR1 is LNHNV and CDR2 is YYDKDF in the germline V gene (reference sequence). V lost 0 bases and J lost 10, with 15 bases in between. The CDR3 is 14 residues long. The CDR3: CATSRDRGLGAAFF. In DNA form, the CDR3 reads TGTGCCACCAGCAGAGATCGGGGGTTGGGAGCAGCTTTCTTT.

In DNA form, the CDR3 reads TGTGCCAGCAGTTTAGGGGCTAGCGGAAACAATGAGCAGTTCTTC. Translation: CASSLGASGNNEQFF. The V gene is TRBV28, the J gene TRBJ2-1; 7 positions agree with TRBD2. The CDR3 spans 15 residues. The ends lost 2 bases at V and 5 bases at J; junction bases unmatched: 6. Germline V gene lookup returns CDR1 MDHEN and CDR2 SYDVKM. The variable domain in full, completed from reference TRBV28 and TRBJ2-1, reads DVKVTQSSRYLVKRTGEKVFLECVQDMDHENMFWYRQDPGLGLRLIYFSYDVKMKEKGDIPEGYSVSREKKERFSLILESASTNQTSMYLCASSLGASGNNEQFFGPGTRLTVL.

The rearrangement joins TRBV27 to TRBJ2-7; D is uncertain. Trimming removed 2 bases at V and 3 bases at J, with 8 bases between. This CDR3 has 13 residues. CDR1 is MNHEY, CDR2 SMNVEV, per germline (reference sequence). The CDR3 DNA reads TGTGCCAGCAGTTTAAGGACGGACTACGAGCAGTACTTC. It specifies CASSLRTDYEQYF.

This chain uses TRBV5-1 with TRBJ2-7, with D uncertain. Trimming left V 2 bases short and J 2 bases short, with 11 bases between. In germline, CDR1 is SGHRS, CDR2 YFSETQ. The CDR3 consists of 14 residues. The CDR3 bases are TGCGCCAGCAGCTTATCCCAGAGACCCTACGAGCAGTACTTC. It specifies CASSLSQRPYEQYF. Full variable domain (rest looked up from reference TRBV5-1 and TRBJ2-7): KAGVTQTPRYLIKTRGQQVTLSCSPISGHRSVSWYQQTPGQGLQFLFEYFSETQRNKGNFPGRFSGRQFSNSRSEMNVSTLELGDSALYLCASSLSQRPYEQYFGPGTRLTVT.

The sample holds many counts of this clone. This chain uses TRBV7-8 with TRBJ2-1; a weak D match, TRBD1 (6 bases). Looked up from germline, CDR1 is SGHVS and CDR2 is FQNEAQ. The ends were cut back, 5 bases at V and 0 bases at J, with 17 bases in the middle. The CDR3 has 17 amino acids. The CDR3, as DNA: TGTGCCAGCAGCAAGAACAGGGACCCCCTCTCCTACAATGAGCAGTTCTTC. Residues: CASSKNRDPLSYNEQFF.

V is TRBV9 and J is TRBJ1-1; D not resolved. Germline V gene data show CDR1 as SGDLS and CDR2 as YYNGEE. The V end lost 6 bases, the J end lost 0 bases, and 18 bases lay between the germline ends. The CDR3 spans 16 residues. CDR3 nucleotides: TGTGCCAGCACCCCGCTGTCCCTCCCCATGAACACTGAAGCTTTCTTT. Its protein product is CASTPLSLPMNTEAFF.

The rearrangement joins TRBV9 to TRBJ2-2, with unresolved D. This CDR3 has 15 amino acids. Germline V gene data show CDR1 as SGDLS and CDR2 as YYNGEE. The V end was cut by 0 bases, the J end by 4 bases, with 10 bases between. DNA for the CDR3: TGTGCCAGCAGCGTAGGTTCACACTTCACCGGGGAGCTGTTTTTT. Translating it yields CASSVGSHFTGELFF.

The J gene is TRBJ2-1, the V gene TRBV27, with 11 positions matching TRBD2. This CDR3 comprises 15 residues. Germline CDR1 and CDR2: MNHEY and SMNVEV (reference sequence). Trimming took 6 bases from V and 4 from J; bases not matched to a gene: 5. The DNA of the CDR3 is TGTGCCAGCAGCACGGGACTAGCGGCATACAATGAGCAGTTCTTC. It encodes CASSTGLAAYNEQFF.

The chain is built from TRBV28 and TRBJ1-5; D gene ambiguous. The V end lost 2 bases, the J end lost 8 bases, and 10 bases lay between the germline ends. This CDR3 contains 13 residues. Germline V CDR1 and CDR2: MDHEN, SYDVKM. This CDR3 reads CASSLTPGKPQHF. CDR3 in DNA: TGTGCCAGCAGTTTAACCCCGGGCAAGCCCCAGCATTTT.

This clone was found a few times. This chain joins TRBV2 and TRBJ1-5; no reliable D call. Deletions cut 6 bases from V and 6 bases from J, with 12 bases between. The CDR3 covers 13 residues. CDR1 and CDR2 (germline): SNHLY, FYNNEI. CDR3 nucleotides: TGTGCCAGCAGATACCTGCGGCTTCAGCCCCAGCATTTT. This codes for CASRYLRLQPQHF.

The chain couples TRBV9 to TRBJ2-1; D perhaps matches TRBD1 (6 bases). Germline CDR1 and CDR2: SGDLS and YYNGEE. This CDR3 is built from 11 residues. The V end lost 2 bases, the J end lost 9 bases, and 6 bases lay between the germline ends. CDR3 nucleotides: TGTGCCAGCAGCGTGGACAGTGAGCAGTTCTTC. Translated, it gives CASSVDSEQFF.

The rearrangement joins TRBV28 to TRBJ2-2; 7 positions agree with TRBD1. The germline V gene has CDR1 MDHEN and CDR2 SYDVKM. This CDR3 has 15 residues. The trim removed 6 bases at V and 5 bases at J, leaving 9 bases unmatched. CDR3 residues: CASSRVRGPTGELFF. In nucleotides, the CDR3 is TGTGCCAGCAGCCGTGTAAGGGGGCCGACCGGGGAGCTGTTTTTT.

The chain joins TRBV28 to TRBJ2-7; TRBD2 matches at 8 bases. The CDR3 is made up of 11 amino acids. V lost 11 bases, J lost 7 bases, and 7 bases stayed unmatched. The germline V gene has CDR1 MDHEN and CDR2 SYDVKM. CDR3 sequence: CAAGGRREQYF. The CDR3 DNA sequence: TGTGCCGCGGGCGGGAGGCGGGAGCAGTACTTC. The complete variable domain, with remaining parts taken from reference TRBV28 and TRBJ2-7, reads DVKVTQSSRYLVKRTGEKVFLECVQDMDHENMFWYRQDPGLGLRLIYFSYDVKMKEKGDIPEGYSVSREKKERFSLILESASTNQTSMYLCAAGGRREQYFGPGTRLTVT.

The rearrangement links TRBV28 to TRBJ2-7; 10 bases align to TRBD1. V trimming: 5 bases; J trimming: 2 bases; junction bases outside the gene matches: 3. There are 14 residues in the CDR3. The germline gives CDR1 MDHEN, CDR2 SYDVKM. The CDR3 spells CASSRTGGTYEQYF. DNA for the CDR3: TGTGCCAGCAGTCGGACAGGGGGGACCTACGAGCAGTACTTC.

The V and J genes are TRBV28 and TRBJ1-4, with D hard to call. In germline, CDR1 is MDHEN, CDR2 SYDVKM. The CDR3 spans 15 residues. Trimming removed 2 bases from V and 4 bases from J, with 11 bases in between. The CDR3, as DNA: TGTGCCAGCAGTTTACCCAGGCGCCTTAATGAAAAACTGTTTTTT. It is translated as CASSLPRRLNEKLFF.

The chain carries TRBV27 and TRBJ2-7; 15 nucleotides align to TRBD2. Germline CDR1 MNHEY, CDR2 SMNVEV (reference sequence). This CDR3 comprises 19 residues. With 8 bases clipped from V and 5 bases from J, the junction kept 19 bases outside the gene matches. The CDR3 spells CASGSGGLAGGRYPHEQYF. The DNA of the CDR3 is TGTGCCAGCGGGTCCGGGGGACTAGCGGGAGGAAGGTATCCGCACGAGCAGTACTTC.

This clone was seen repeatedly, ten times or more. CDR3 loop: CASSPGRSGANVLTF. CDR3 in DNA: TGTGCCAGCAGCCCAGGTCGCTCTGGGGCCAACGTCCTGACTTTC. V is TRBV5-6 and J is TRBJ2-6, with unresolved D. This CDR3 region has 15 residues. The V gene lost 4 bases and the J gene lost 0 bases, with 8 bases spanning the gap. Germline loops: CDR1 SGHDT, CDR2 YYEEEE.

CDR3 sequence (DNA): TGTGCCAGCAGTTACGAGGGCTACAATGAGCAGTTCTTC. Its protein is CASSYEGYNEQFF. The V gene is TRBV6-5, the J gene TRBJ2-1; D may be TRBD2 (5 bases). This CDR3 has 13 amino acids. CDR1 is MNHEY, CDR2 SVGAGI, per germline. With 2 bases removed from V and 3 bases from J, the gap between germline ends came to 5 bases.

There are a few counts of this clone. This rearrangement joins TRBV28 to TRBJ1-1; D gene ambiguous. V lost 5 bases and J 11 bases, leaving 21 bases between the germline ends. This CDR3 has 14 residues. CDR1 and CDR2 from the germline V gene are MDHEN and SYDVKM. This chain's CDR3 is CASSLPLGPQRAFF. Written as DNA, the CDR3 is TGTGCCAGCAGTCTCCCGCTCGGACCCCAACGTGCTTTCTTT.

The chain carries TRBV4-1 and TRBJ2-5; 16 nucleotides agree with TRBD2. Per germline, CDR1 MGHRA and CDR2 YSYEKL. Trimming at V came to 0 bases and at J to 4 bases, leaving 14 bases not matched to a gene. The CDR3 runs 21 residues. Written as DNA, the CDR3 is TGCGCCAGCAGCCAAGATTCCCGTTTAGGGACTAGCGGGGGGGTAGGAGAGACCCAGTACTTC. It is translated as CASSQDSRLGTSGGVGETQYF.

The rearrangement uses TRBV5-1 and TRBJ1-4, with D perhaps TRBD1 (6 bases). Germline assignment: CDR1 SGHRS and CDR2 YFSETQ. The CDR3 contains 14 residues. The germline V and J ends were trimmed by 5 bases and 0 bases, with 8 bases remaining between them. CDR3 sequence: CASRRTATNEKLFF. The DNA of the CDR3 is TGCGCCAGCAGACGGACAGCAACTAATGAAAAACTGTTTTTT.

The chain uses TRBV5-1 and TRBJ1-1, with 8 bases aligning to TRBD1. V dropped 9 bases and J dropped 5; count of bases not matched to a gene: 15. The CDR3 is made up of 15 amino acids. CDR1 SGHRS and CDR2 YFSETQ come from the germline V gene. CDR3 sequence: CATSRAQGAETEAFF. Written as DNA, the CDR3 is TGCGCCACTAGCAGGGCCCAGGGGGCTGAAACTGAAGCTTTCTTT.

The chain employs TRBV6-5 and TRBJ2-3; TRBD2 agrees at 11 bases. The CDR3 is 16 amino acids. V shed 0 bases and J 7 bases; nucleotides not matched to a gene: 6. CDR1 and CDR2 (germline): MNHEY, SVGAGI. CDR3 sequence reads: CASSYSGLAGGYTQYF. The DNA for the CDR3 is TGTGCCAGCAGTTACTCGGGTCTAGCGGGAGGATATACGCAGTATTTT.

This chain uses TRBV18 with TRBJ2-7; no firm D call. Germline V lookup: CDR1 KGHSH, CDR2 LQKENI. Trimming pared 2 bases from V and 1 base from J, leaving 15 bases between. The CDR3 runs 16 residues. The DNA for the CDR3 is TGTGCCAGCTCACCAGTGTCGACAAGGGTGTCCTACGAGCAGTACTTC. Its protein is CASSPVSTRVSYEQYF.